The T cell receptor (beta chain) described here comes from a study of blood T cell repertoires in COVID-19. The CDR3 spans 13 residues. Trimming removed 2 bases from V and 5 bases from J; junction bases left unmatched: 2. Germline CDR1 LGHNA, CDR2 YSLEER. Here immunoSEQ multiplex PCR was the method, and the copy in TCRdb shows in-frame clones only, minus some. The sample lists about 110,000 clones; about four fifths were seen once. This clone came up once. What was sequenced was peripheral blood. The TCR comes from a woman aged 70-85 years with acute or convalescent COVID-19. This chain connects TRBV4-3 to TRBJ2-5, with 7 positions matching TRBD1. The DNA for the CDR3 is TGCGCCAGCAGCCAAACGACAGGGGAGACCCAGTACTTC. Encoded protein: CASSQTTGETQYF.